This TCR beta chain was sequenced for a study of blood T cells in healthy people across ages. Whole-study context: Template switching captured about one barcoded beta molecule per two T cells.

V shed 7 bases, J shed 11 bases, and the junction held 14 bases outside the gene matches. This CDR3 is 14 amino acids long. Researchers report isolating at least 6.5 million PBMCs per sample. A second roughly 7 to 11 cycle PCR used barcoded and J-beta primers. Template switching added a 12-random-nucleotide identifier to every cDNA molecule. Per sample, CDR3-containing paired-end reads numbered at least 3 million. TCRdb used MiXCR to reprocess the 5' RACE reads, holding one entry per CDR3 protein. The sample lists about 280,000 distinct CDR3 sequences, less than 30% occurring once. The sequenced sample consisted of blood. The V gene is TRBV12-3 or TRBV12-4, the J gene TRBJ2-5; 9 bases are shared with TRBD1. The sequence came from a woman in her seventies in good health. As DNA, the CDR3 is TGTGCCAGCACAGTAGGTGGGACAGGGCAAAAGCAGTACTTC. As protein: CASTVGGTGQKQYF.